This T cell receptor (beta chain) was recovered during a study of OX40 agonist ivuxolimab in advanced cancers. Regarding the study as a whole: Antigen specificity remained undetermined for the expanded peripheral T cells.

Note on this clone: Antigen unknown.

Germline V gives CDR1 SGHNT, CDR2 YENEEA. The CDR3 runs 13 residues. Trimming cost V 8 bases and J 5 bases, with 15 bases left between them. Repertoires were generated with immunoSEQ multiplex PCR, while TCRdb's copy carries only in-frame clones and drops some. Here the sample spans about 100,000 clones, about 91% being singletons. The chain carries TRBV11-3 and TRBJ1-1; D not certain. The sequence was obtained from an adult with an advanced solid tumor such as melanoma, head and neck, liver or kidney cancer. The material was CD4+ or CD8+ T cells sorted from blood, obtained in a trial of the OX40 agonist ivuxolimab. CDR3 amino acids: CASSRGMGTEAFF. The CDR3 DNA reads as TGTGCCAGCTCCCGGGGTATGGGGACTGAAGCTTTCTTT.